Listed below are T cell receptor beta chains from one sample, sequenced in a study of blood T cell repertoires in COVID-19. Using immunoSEQ multiplex PCR, the repertoire was profiled, and TCRdb retains in-frame clones only, with some absent. The sample lists some 200,000 clones; about 83% were seen once. Sequencing input: peripheral blood. All receptors derive from a woman under 40 with COVID-19, enrolled during active disease. Both conserved end residues are part of each CDR3. The D gene is left open where the match is weak. The size field is filled for only some rows; it gives once, few, many or a size class.

J gene: TRBJ1-1; D gene: -; clone size: -; V gene: TRBV6-2/TRBV6-3; CDR3 DNA: TGTGCCAGCAGTTACCCACAGCGGGGGCGGAACACTGAAGCTTTCTTT; CDR3 protein: CASSYPQRGRNTEAFF
J gene: TRBJ2-7; D gene: -; clone size: -; V gene: TRBV5-6; CDR3 DNA: TGTGCCAGCAAGCAGGGAGGCGCCTACGAGCAGTACTTC; CDR3 protein: CASKQGGAYEQYF
J gene: TRBJ2-7; D gene: TRBD2; clone size: -; V gene: TRBV10-3; CDR3 DNA: TGTGCCATCACTGTGGGACTAGCCTACGAGCAGTACTTC; CDR3 protein: CAITVGLAYEQYF
J gene: TRBJ2-7; D gene: TRBD2; clone size: -; V gene: TRBV6-1; CDR3 DNA: TGTGCCAGCAGTGAGGGAGGGGACCTCGGCGAGCAGTACTTC; CDR3 protein: CASSEGGDLGEQYF
J gene: TRBJ2-4; D gene: TRBD1; clone size: -; V gene: TRBV19; CDR3 DNA: TGTGCCAGTAGCCCTCTGGACAGGGACAAAAACATTCAGTACTTC; CDR3 protein: CASSPLDRDKNIQYF
J gene: TRBJ1-1; D gene: -; clone size: -; V gene: TRBV30; CDR3 DNA: TGTGCCTGGAGTGTACAGGCTGGGCCGGTAGGTGAAGCTTTCTTT; CDR3 protein: CAWSVQAGPVGEAFF
J gene: TRBJ2-2; D gene: TRBD2; clone size: few; V gene: TRBV19; CDR3 DNA: TGTGCCAGTATAATGTCGGGACTAGCGGGAGCCCAAAACACCGGGGAGCTGTTTTTT; CDR3 protein: CASIMSGLAGAQNTGELFF
J gene: TRBJ2-1; D gene: TRBD2; clone size: -; V gene: TRBV30; CDR3 DNA: TGTGCTTGGCTTTGGGGCGGGGGCTACAATGAGCAGTTCTTC; CDR3 protein: CAWLWGGGYNEQFF
J gene: TRBJ2-6; D gene: TRBD1; clone size: few; V gene: TRBV7-8; CDR3 DNA: TGTGCCAGCAGCTGGACAGGGGGCGGTTCTGGGGCCAACGTCCTGACTTTC; CDR3 protein: CASSWTGGGSGANVLTF
J gene: TRBJ2-1; D gene: -; clone size: -; V gene: TRBV27; CDR3 DNA: TGTGCCAGCAGTTTGGATCCTCGGGGGGCGGCCTACAATGAGCAGTTCTTC; CDR3 protein: CASSLDPRGAAYNEQFF
J gene: TRBJ2-3; D gene: -; clone size: -; V gene: TRBV12-5; CDR3 DNA: TGTGCTAGTGGTTTTGAGGAGGATACGCAGTATTTT; CDR3 protein: CASGFEEDTQYF
J gene: TRBJ2-5; D gene: TRBD2; clone size: -; V gene: TRBV7-9; CDR3 DNA: TGTGCCAGCAGCCCTGGACTAGCGGGAGGCCAAGAGACCCAGTACTTC; CDR3 protein: CASSPGLAGGQETQYF
J gene: TRBJ1-1; D gene: -; clone size: -; V gene: TRBV30; CDR3 DNA: TGTGCCTGGAGTGTACCTGGGGGAGGCCCTGAAGCTTTCTTT; CDR3 protein: CAWSVPGGGPEAFF
J gene: TRBJ2-7; D gene: TRBD2; clone size: -; V gene: TRBV18; CDR3 DNA: TGTGCCAGCTCACCAGATCGCGGGAGAGGGTCCTACGAGCAGTACTTC; CDR3 protein: CASSPDRGRGSYEQYF
J gene: TRBJ1-1; D gene: TRBD1; clone size: -; V gene: TRBV6-6; CDR3 DNA: TGTGCCAGCAGTTACGGGACAGGGGGCGCGAACACTGAAGCTTTCTTT; CDR3 protein: CASSYGTGGANTEAFF
J gene: TRBJ2-7; D gene: TRBD1; clone size: -; V gene: TRBV4-3; CDR3 DNA: TGCGCCAGCAGCCAAGATCCGAGGACAGGGGGCTACGAGCAGTACTTC; CDR3 protein: CASSQDPRTGGYEQYF
J gene: TRBJ2-2; D gene: -; clone size: once; V gene: TRBV5-1; CDR3 DNA: TGCGCCAGCAGCTCCGCAAGGGGCACCGGGGAGCTGTTTTTT; CDR3 protein: CASSSARGTGELFF
J gene: TRBJ2-1; D gene: TRBD2; clone size: -; V gene: TRBV11-2; CDR3 DNA: TGTGCCAGCAGCTTAGAAGGGGCTAGCGGGTACTACAATGAGCAGTTCTTC; CDR3 protein: CASSLEGASGYYNEQFF
J gene: TRBJ1-1; D gene: -; clone size: -; V gene: TRBV5-1; CDR3 DNA: TGCGCCAGCAGCTTGCGATCCCCGGACACTGAAGCTTTCTTT; CDR3 protein: CASSLRSPDTEAFF
J gene: TRBJ1-5; D gene: -; clone size: -; V gene: TRBV3-1/TRBV3-2; CDR3 DNA: TGTGCCAGCAGCCCCGCAGCGGGGGGAAGCAATCAGCCCCAGCATTTT; CDR3 protein: CASSPAAGGSNQPQHF
J gene: TRBJ2-5; D gene: -; clone size: -; V gene: TRBV29-1; CDR3 DNA: TGCAGCGTTGCGACAGGTCTCCAAGAGACCCAGTACTTC; CDR3 protein: CSVATGLQETQYF
J gene: TRBJ2-7; D gene: TRBD1; clone size: few; V gene: TRBV4-1; CDR3 DNA: TGCGCCAGCAGCCTGGGACAGTTCTACGAGCAGTACTTC; CDR3 protein: CASSLGQFYEQYF
J gene: TRBJ2-7; D gene: -; clone size: -; V gene: TRBV5-5; CDR3 DNA: TGTGCCAGCAGCGCGGAACTCTACGAGCAGTACTTC; CDR3 protein: CASSAELYEQYF
J gene: TRBJ1-2; D gene: -; clone size: once; V gene: TRBV2; CDR3 DNA: TGTGCCAGCAGTGTCCCCAGCTATGGCTACACCTTC; CDR3 protein: CASSVPSYGYTF
J gene: TRBJ2-1; D gene: TRBD2; clone size: once; V gene: TRBV3-1/TRBV3-2; CDR3 DNA: TGTGCCAGCAGCCAAGAGTCTACTAGCGCCTCCTACAATGAGCAGTTCTTC; CDR3 protein: CASSQESTSASYNEQFF
J gene: TRBJ2-2; D gene: TRBD2; clone size: -; V gene: TRBV7-2; CDR3 DNA: TGTGCCAGCAGCCGGGCCGCGACTAGCGGGGTTTCGAACACCGGGGAGCTGTTTTTT; CDR3 protein: CASSRAATSGVSNTGELFF
J gene: TRBJ1-2; D gene: -; clone size: -; V gene: TRBV6-5; CDR3 DNA: TGTGCCAGCTTTACGGCGGGCTATGGCTACACCTTC; CDR3 protein: CASFTAGYGYTF
J gene: TRBJ1-1; D gene: -; clone size: -; V gene: TRBV6-2/TRBV6-3; CDR3 DNA: TGTGCCAGCAGTTTTACAGTTTACGGGAACACTGAAGCTTTCTTT; CDR3 protein: CASSFTVYGNTEAFF